The clone carrying this TCR beta chain turned up a few times. This sample's time point: newly diagnosed GD, antithyroid drugs for less than 3 months. Following extraction of RNA from PBMCs, that RNA was used to make the TCR library. The source of the sample is a study of regulatory T cells in long-lasting Graves disease. V shed 6 bases and J 4 bases; nucleotides not matched to a gene: 10. CDR1 is DFQATT and CDR2 is SNEGSKA in the germline V gene (reference sequence). The length of the CDR3 is 15 residues. Sequencing libraries for TCR beta were prepared with iRepertoire HTBI primers and Arm-PCR of CDR3 regions. TCRdb re-derived calls from the multiplex PCR reads in MiXCR, one entry per CDR3 protein. The sample holds hundreds of thousands of distinct CDR3 sequences, approximately 15% seen once. This sample was shared with a second study, whose subject was T cells in Graves' hyperthyroidism and ophthalmopathy.

This chain uses TRBV20-1 with TRBJ2-3, with 10 positions matching TRBD2. This sequence was found in a woman aged 40 to 50 with Graves disease. Sequencing used peripheral blood mononuclear cells (PBMCs), obtained at new diagnosis, from a patient treated with antithyroid drugs. CDR3 amino acids: CSAPSGLAFADTQYF. As DNA, the CDR3 is TGCAGTGCCCCTTCGGGACTAGCGTTCGCAGATACGCAGTATTTT.